The 26 T cell receptor beta chains below all came from one sample that was sequenced in a study of blood T cell repertoires in COVID-19 (dated by TCRdb to the early 2020s). Preparation of the library involved the immunoSEQ multiplex PCR assay. TCRdb provides this immuneACCESS table in a form limited to in-frame rearrangements. Some clones are lacking; in checked studies, under half of them reflect an unresolved V gene, and why the rest are absent is not known. The table for this sample lists roughly 60,000 clones; more than 65% of them were counted only once. In total, the top ten clones hold around 5.4% of the sample. The sample consisted of peripheral blood. Receptor source: a woman aged 60-70 years with acute or convalescent COVID-19.

This chain uses TRBV6-5 with TRBJ1-6; D remains unclear. The CDR3 covers 16 residues. In germline, CDR1 is MNHEY, CDR2 SVGAGI. V dropped 2 bases and J dropped 0 bases, with 8 bases sitting between them. This CDR3 is CASSYKLRSYNSPLHF. The CDR3 nucleotides read TGTGCCAGCAGTTACAAACTTCGCTCCTATAATTCACCCCTCCACTTT.

This clone was seen a single time. The J gene is TRBJ2-7, the V gene TRBV13; unclear D gene. Trimming shortened V by 0 bases and J by 1 base, and 7 bases separated the two germline ends. The CDR3 runs 14 residues. Per germline, CDR1 PRHDT and CDR2 FYEKMQ (reference sequence). The CDR3 coding sequence is TGTGCCAGCAGCTTAGGCCGGCGGTCCTACGAGCAGTACTTC. The encoded protein is CASSLGRRSYEQYF.

The chain is built from TRBV12-3 or TRBV12-4 and TRBJ1-3; unclear D gene. V gave up 5 bases and J gave up 8 bases, with 13 bases separating them. This CDR3 is 13 amino acids long. CDR3 sequence reads: CASSPRLLDTIYF. CDR3 DNA sequence: TGTGCCAGCAGTCCCAGGCTTCTGGACACCATATATTTT.

The chain recombines TRBV7-9 with TRBJ1-5, with 7 positions matching TRBD1. V trimming: 0 bases; J trimming: 0 bases; junction bases outside the gene matches: 5. Germline CDR1 reads SEHNR; CDR2 reads FQNEAQ (reference sequence). The CDR3 covers 17 residues. The CDR3 region has the DNA TGTGCCAGCAGCTTAGCAGGGACAGATACTAGCAATCAGCCCCAGCATTTT. Encoded protein: CASSLAGTDTSNQPQHF.

The chain joins TRBV7-2 to TRBJ2-5; 14 positions agree with TRBD2. V lost 3 bases to trimming and J lost 5 bases; unmatched junction nucleotides: 8. Germline CDR1 and CDR2: SGHTA and FQGNSA. The CDR3 has 17 residues. This CDR3 is CASSLGTSGGPRETQYF. The CDR3 DNA reads TGTGCCAGCAGCTTGGGGACTAGCGGGGGCCCCCGGGAGACCCAGTACTTC.

V usage is TRBV4-2 and J usage is TRBJ1-5, with 11 bases aligning to TRBD1. The V segment lost 3 bases and the J segment 16 bases; nucleotides outside the gene matches: 8. CDR1 and CDR2 (germline): LGHNA, YNFKEQ. The CDR3 contains 13 residues. The CDR3 bases are TGTGCCAGCAGCCACTTGGACAGGGGGCCGCAACATTTT. Encoded protein: CASSHLDRGPQHF.

The CDR3 DNA reads TGTGCCAGCAGCCAAGGACTCGGAACCTATGGCTACACCTTC. It yields the protein CASSQGLGTYGYTF. The chain employs TRBV14 and TRBJ1-2, with D uncertain. The V end was cut by 1 base, the J end by 4 bases, with 10 bases between. This CDR3 has 14 amino acids. CDR1 is SGHDN and CDR2 is FVKESK in the germline V gene.

The chain combines TRBV7-2 with TRBJ1-1; 7 nucleotides line up with TRBD1. Germline loops: CDR1 SGHTA, CDR2 FQGNSA. J gave up 6 bases and V 6 bases, and 7 bases lay outside the gene matches. This CDR3 is 13 amino acids long. The CDR3 reads CASRLIQGAEAFF. The CDR3 coding sequence is TGTGCCAGCAGACTAATCCAGGGGGCTGAAGCTTTCTTT.

This chain joins TRBV3-1 (or the pseudogene TRBV3-2) and TRBJ1-2; the D is unclear. Trimming took 0 bases from V and 2 from J, leaving 13 bases between them. Germline CDR1 and CDR2: LGHDT and YNNKEL (reference sequence). The CDR3 covers 16 residues. CDR3 nucleotide sequence: TGTGCCAGCAGCCAAGAGGGTTGGTCAGGCAACTATGGCTACACCTTC. It encodes CASSQEGWSGNYGYTF.

This rearrangement joins TRBV12-3 or TRBV12-4 to TRBJ1-1; D possibly corresponds to TRBD1 (6 bases). Trimming stripped 5 bases from V and 11 bases from J, with 15 bases between. CDR3 length: 12 amino acids. CDR3: CASSLGTFAAFF. The CDR3 DNA reads TGTGCCAGCAGTCTCGGGACATTCGCTGCTTTCTTT.

This clone was seen only once. The chain carries TRBV6-5 and TRBJ1-1; D might be TRBD1 (5 bases). With 7 bases removed from V and 6 bases from J, the gap between germline ends came to 18 bases. Germline CDR1 reads MNHEY; CDR2 reads SVGAGI. The CDR3 consists of 14 residues. In nucleotides, the CDR3 is TGTGCCAGCAAGTGGAAGGGGCAAAATTCTGAAGCTTTCTTT. It specifies CASKWKGQNSEAFF.

The chain is built from TRBV18 and TRBJ1-1; TRBD1 matches 9 bases. Germline-derived CDR1 and CDR2 are KGHSH and LQKENI. This CDR3 region has 16 residues. Trimming cost V 6 bases and J 1 base; bases outside gene matches: 9. The CDR3 protein is CASSPTTGGSNTEAFF. CDR3 coding DNA: TGTGCCAGCTCCCCAACTACAGGGGGCTCGAACACTGAAGCTTTCTTT.

V usage is TRBV5-1 and J usage is TRBJ1-4; D is unclear. Germline V CDR1 and CDR2: SGHRS, YFSETQ. The CDR3 spans 15 residues. Between the trimmed V and J ends, which lost 0 bases and 8 bases, there was a span of 14 bases. CDR3 nucleotides: TGCGCCAGCAGCTTGGGAACCTCCTCCGGGGAAAAACTGTTTTTT. Its translation is CASSLGTSSGEKLFF.

J is TRBJ1-6 and V is TRBV19; D uncertain. This CDR3 comprises 14 residues. Trimming cost V 5 bases and J 6 bases, with 11 bases left between them. Germline CDR1 LNHDA, CDR2 SQIVND (reference sequence). The CDR3: CASSLTAGNSPLHF. The CDR3 DNA sequence: TGTGCCAGTAGTCTGACCGCGGGTAATTCACCCCTCCACTTT.

The gene calls are TRBV9 and TRBJ1-2, with 8 bases lining up with TRBD1. Germline lookup yields CDR1 SGDLS and CDR2 YYNGEE. The CDR3 has 13 amino acids. Trimming at V came to 4 bases and at J to 6 bases, leaving 5 bases not matched to a gene. This chain's CDR3 is CASSPQQGDGYTF. The CDR3 region has the DNA TGTGCCAGCAGCCCGCAACAGGGGGATGGCTACACCTTC.

This chain links TRBV2 with TRBJ1-4, with D tentatively TRBD1 (5 bases). Germline loops: CDR1 SNHLY, CDR2 FYNNEI. Between the trimmed V and J ends, which lost 3 bases and 3 bases, there was a span of 11 bases. The CDR3 has 15 amino acids. The CDR3 spells CASSDTGGANEKLFF. CDR3 DNA sequence: TGTGCCAGCAGTGATACGGGGGGAGCTAATGAAAAACTGTTTTTT.

The count of this clone is one. The chain employs TRBV2 and TRBJ1-3, with D perhaps matching TRBD1 (6 bases). The CDR3 loop spans 14 amino acids. V lost 9 bases and J 0 bases, leaving 12 bases between the germline ends. Germline V gene lookup returns CDR1 SNHLY and CDR2 FYNNEI. In DNA form, the CDR3 reads TGTGCCAGTCGGACAGATAACTCTGGAAACACCATATATTTT. Translated: CASRTDNSGNTIYF.

The J gene is TRBJ1-4, the V gene TRBV15; D is unresolved. Per the germline V gene, CDR1 is LNHNV and CDR2 is YYDKDF (reference sequence). CDR3 length: 15 amino acids. Trimming pared 0 bases from V and 8 bases from J, leaving 13 bases between. The CDR3 DNA follows: TGTGCCACCAGCAGAGACGGGAACCGGAGGGAAAAACTGTTTTTT. Its protein is CATSRDGNRREKLFF.

V usage is TRBV29-1 and J usage is TRBJ2-1; 8 bases agree with TRBD1. The V and J ends lost 0 bases and 7 bases, in that order; junction bases with no gene match: 11. Germline V CDR1 and CDR2: SQVTM, ANQGSEA. The CDR3 is made up of 16 amino acids. CDR3 DNA sequence: TGCAGCGTTGAAGACCCTTGGCAGGGGGCGGGAAATGAGCAGTTCTTC. Its translation is CSVEDPWQGAGNEQFF.

The CDR3 region has the DNA TGCGCCAGCAGTTCGATCAGGGGGGCCTACAATGAGCAGTTCTTC. It is translated as CASSSIRGAYNEQFF. The chain carries TRBV5-1 and TRBJ2-1; possibly TRBD1 for D (7 bases). The CDR3 covers 15 residues. Germline V lookup: CDR1 SGHRS, CDR2 YFSETQ. Trimming pared 5 bases from V and 2 bases from J, leaving 14 bases between.

The chain joins TRBV21-1 to TRBJ2-1; TRBD1, the table's D call, lacks a check against the DNA. TRBV21-1 is described as a pseudogene. The CDR3 loop spans 14 amino acids. The CDR3 here is CASTPGTGLNEQFF. Written as DNA, the CDR3 is TGTGCCAGCACTCCCGGGACAGGTCTCAATGAGCAGTTCTTC.

J is TRBJ2-1 and V is TRBV5-4; 8 bases line up with TRBD1. Germline values: CDR1 SGHNT, CDR2 YYREEE (reference sequence). The CDR3 spans 17 residues. J gave up 1 base and V 2 bases, and 8 bases lay outside the gene matches. CDR3 DNA sequence: TGTGCCAGCAGCTTCAGGGGGCGGGCGGTTTCCTACAATGAGCAGTTCTTC. This translates into CASSFRGRAVSYNEQFF. Drawing the rest from reference TRBV5-4 and TRBJ2-1, the complete variable domain is ETGVTQSPTHLIKTRGQQVTLRCSSQSGHNTVSWYQQALGQGPQFIFQYYREEENGRGNFPPRFSGLQFPNYSSELNVNALELDDSALYLCASSFRGRAVSYNEQFFGPGTRLTVL.

The V gene is TRBV5-1, the J gene TRBJ2-3; possible D gene TRBD1, 6 bases. Germline loops: CDR1 SGHRS, CDR2 YFSETQ. V gave up 6 bases and J gave up 2 bases, with 16 bases separating them. The CDR3 sequence is 15 residues long. The CDR3 region is CASKYSQGYTDTQYF. The CDR3 DNA is TGCGCCAGCAAGTATAGTCAGGGGTACACAGATACGCAGTATTTT.

This clone came up once. This chain links TRBV19 with TRBJ1-2; 8 positions match TRBD1. Germline CDR1 is LNHDA and CDR2 is SQIVND (reference sequence). This CDR3 contains 13 residues. Losses at the gene ends were 5 bases for V and 8 bases for J; bases not matched to a gene: 7. The CDR3 DNA follows: TGTGCCAGTAGTGCAGGGGGCGTAAGGGGCTACACCTTC. This sequence encodes CASSAGGVRGYTF.

The chain carries TRBV18 and TRBJ1-1; the D is unclear. Trimming stripped 2 bases from V and 0 bases from J, with 7 bases between. CDR1 KGHSH and CDR2 LQKENI come from the germline V gene. CDR3 size: 14 residues. The CDR3 loop is CASSPGLLNTEAFF. The DNA of the CDR3 is TGTGCCAGCTCACCAGGCTTACTGAACACTGAAGCTTTCTTT.

The J gene is TRBJ1-4, the V gene TRBV4-2, with 9 bases identical to TRBD1. J was trimmed by 6 bases and V by 3 bases; bases with no gene match: 5. Germline assignment: CDR1 LGHNA and CDR2 YNFKEQ. CDR3 length: 15 residues. Here the CDR3 DNA reads TGTGCCAGCAGCCAGTCAACAGGGGGCGATGAAAAACTGTTTTTT. Translation: CASSQSTGGDEKLFF.